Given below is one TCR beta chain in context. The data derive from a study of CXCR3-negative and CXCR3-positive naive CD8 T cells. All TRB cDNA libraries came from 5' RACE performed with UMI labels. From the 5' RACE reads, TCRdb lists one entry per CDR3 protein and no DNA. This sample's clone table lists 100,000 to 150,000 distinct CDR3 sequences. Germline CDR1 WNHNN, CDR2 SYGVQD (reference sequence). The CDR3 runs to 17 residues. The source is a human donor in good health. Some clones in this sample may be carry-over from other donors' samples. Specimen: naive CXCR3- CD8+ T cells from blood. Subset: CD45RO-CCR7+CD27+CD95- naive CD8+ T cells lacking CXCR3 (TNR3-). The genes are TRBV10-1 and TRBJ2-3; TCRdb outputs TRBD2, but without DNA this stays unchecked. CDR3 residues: CASSEEGPGGPTDTQYF.